A selection of T cell receptor beta chains follows, all from one sample in a study of blood T cell repertoires in COVID-19. Assay used: immunoSEQ multiplex PCR; TCRdb lists only in-frame clones, some missing. The table includes over 40,000 clones, 86% detected once. The sample comprised peripheral blood. These receptors originate from a human donor in a cohort sampled during active COVID-19. The CDR3 runs from the conserved cysteine through the conserved F or W. Each record gives: CDR3 protein, CDR3 DNA, J gene, CDR3 length, D gene, V gene, clone size. D genes are given only for firm matches. The size entry is marked missing in some rows and otherwise reads once, few, many or a size class.

CDR3 protein: CASSLGFWGKDGNTIYF
CDR3 DNA: TGCGCCAGCAGCTTGGGTTTCTGGGGCAAGGATGGAAACACCATATATTTT
J gene: TRBJ1-3
CDR3 length: 17
D gene: -
V gene: TRBV5-1
clone size: -

CDR3 protein: CASRAPSYEQYF
CDR3 DNA: TGTGCCAGTAGGGCCCCATCCTACGAGCAGTACTTC
J gene: TRBJ2-7
CDR3 length: 12
D gene: -
V gene: TRBV19
clone size: -

CDR3 protein: CASTLLAPWTDTQYF
CDR3 DNA: TGCGCCAGCACCTTACTAGCGCCCTGGACAGATACGCAGTATTTT
J gene: TRBJ2-3
CDR3 length: 15
D gene: TRBD2
V gene: TRBV10-2
clone size: -

CDR3 protein: CASSPPFAANYGYTF
CDR3 DNA: TGTGCCAGCTCACCACCGTTTGCAGCTAACTATGGCTACACCTTC
J gene: TRBJ1-2
CDR3 length: 15
D gene: -
V gene: TRBV18
clone size: -

CDR3 protein: CASSDRAVSPLHF
CDR3 DNA: TGTGCCAGCAGTGACAGGGCGGTTTCACCCCTCCACTTT
J gene: TRBJ1-6
CDR3 length: 13
D gene: -
V gene: TRBV2
clone size: -

CDR3 protein: CASSTPRGATNEKLFF
CDR3 DNA: TGTGCCAGTAGTACCCCCAGGGGGGCAACTAATGAAAAACTGTTTTTT
J gene: TRBJ1-4
CDR3 length: 16
D gene: TRBD1
V gene: TRBV19
clone size: -

CDR3 protein: CSVAGIFYGYTF
CDR3 DNA: TGCAGCGTTGCCGGGATTTTCTATGGCTACACCTTC
J gene: TRBJ1-2
CDR3 length: 12
D gene: -
V gene: TRBV29-1
clone size: -

CDR3 protein: CASSGPRGGLIAGANVLTF
CDR3 DNA: TGTGCCAGCAGTGGGCCCCGGGGAGGGTTAATCGCTGGGGCCAACGTCCTGACTTTC
J gene: TRBJ2-6
CDR3 length: 19
D gene: TRBD2
V gene: TRBV27
clone size: -

CDR3 protein: CASSTTFRGAKNIQYF
CDR3 DNA: TGTGCCAGTAGTACCACTTTCAGGGGAGCCAAAAACATTCAGTACTTC
J gene: TRBJ2-4
CDR3 length: 16
D gene: -
V gene: TRBV19
clone size: -

CDR3 protein: CASSLESGGLALYEQYF
CDR3 DNA: TGTGCCAGCAGCTTAGAGAGCGGAGGGCTAGCTCTCTACGAGCAGTACTTC
J gene: TRBJ2-7
CDR3 length: 17
D gene: -
V gene: TRBV7-2
clone size: -

CDR3 protein: CASSYFGETQYF
CDR3 DNA: TGTGCCAGCAGTTACTTCGGGGAGACCCAGTACTTC
J gene: TRBJ2-5
CDR3 length: 12
D gene: -
V gene: TRBV6-2/TRBV6-3
clone size: -

CDR3 protein: CASSQGSGTPYNEQFF
CDR3 DNA: TGCGCCAGCAGCCAGGGGTCCGGGACTCCTTACAATGAGCAGTTCTTC
J gene: TRBJ2-1
CDR3 length: 16
D gene: -
V gene: TRBV4-3
clone size: few

CDR3 protein: CASSPSDREWGNTIYF
CDR3 DNA: TGTGCCAGCAGCCCCTCGGACAGGGAGTGGGGAAACACCATATATTTT
J gene: TRBJ1-3
CDR3 length: 16
D gene: TRBD1
V gene: TRBV11-2
clone size: -

CDR3 protein: CAWSGRQGRTGNTIYF
CDR3 DNA: TGTGCCTGGAGTGGGAGACAGGGGAGGACTGGAAACACCATATATTTT
J gene: TRBJ1-3
CDR3 length: 16
D gene: TRBD1
V gene: TRBV30
clone size: -

CDR3 protein: CASSQVGGRNEQYF
CDR3 DNA: TGTGCCAGCAGCCAAGTCGGGGGTCGCAACGAGCAGTACTTC
J gene: TRBJ2-7
CDR3 length: 14
D gene: -
V gene: TRBV3-1/TRBV3-2
clone size: -

CDR3 protein: CASDRVSYNEQFF
CDR3 DNA: TGTGCCAGCGACAGGGTTTCCTACAATGAGCAGTTCTTC
J gene: TRBJ2-1
CDR3 length: 13
D gene: TRBD1
V gene: TRBV2
clone size: -

CDR3 protein: CASGPQEDTQYF
CDR3 DNA: TGTGCCAGCGGGCCCCAAGAAGATACGCAGTATTTT
J gene: TRBJ2-3
CDR3 length: 12
D gene: -
V gene: TRBV18
clone size: few

CDR3 protein: CASSFGLGLAGGNTQYF
CDR3 DNA: TGTGCCAGCAGCTTTGGGTTGGGCCTAGCGGGGGGGAATACGCAGTATTTT
J gene: TRBJ2-3
CDR3 length: 17
D gene: TRBD2
V gene: TRBV5-4
clone size: -

CDR3 protein: CAWSAGTGDRVFWSGNTIYF
CDR3 DNA: TGTGCCTGGAGTGCTGGGACTGGGGACAGGGTTTTTTGGTCTGGAAACACCATATATTTT
J gene: TRBJ1-3
CDR3 length: 20
D gene: TRBD1
V gene: TRBV30
clone size: -

CDR3 protein: CASSVVPGLAGVRNEQFF
CDR3 DNA: TGTGCCAGCAGCGTAGTGCCCGGGCTAGCGGGAGTTCGCAATGAGCAGTTCTTC
J gene: TRBJ2-1
CDR3 length: 18
D gene: TRBD2
V gene: TRBV9
clone size: -

CDR3 protein: CSASTRASGNTIYF
CDR3 DNA: TGCAGTGCTAGTACCAGGGCCTCTGGAAACACCATATATTTT
J gene: TRBJ1-3
CDR3 length: 14
D gene: -
V gene: TRBV20-1
clone size: -

CDR3 protein: CATMSGGNEQFF
CDR3 DNA: TGCGCCACCATGTCGGGGGGCAATGAGCAGTTCTTC
J gene: TRBJ2-1
CDR3 length: 12
D gene: TRBD2
V gene: TRBV5-1
clone size: few

CDR3 protein: CASSPRLAGDLTDTQYF
CDR3 DNA: TGTGCCAGTAGTCCCAGACTAGCGGGGGACCTCACAGATACGCAGTATTTT
J gene: TRBJ2-3
CDR3 length: 17
D gene: TRBD2
V gene: TRBV19
clone size: -

CDR3 protein: CASSQPWDRGRQPQHF
CDR3 DNA: TGTGCCAGTAGCCAGCCCTGGGACAGGGGTAGACAGCCCCAGCATTTT
J gene: TRBJ1-5
CDR3 length: 16
D gene: TRBD1
V gene: TRBV19
clone size: few

CDR3 protein: CASSPRSAGGGRETQYF
CDR3 DNA: TGTGCCAGCAGCCCCCGGTCAGCGGGAGGTGGGAGGGAGACCCAGTACTTC
J gene: TRBJ2-5
CDR3 length: 17
D gene: TRBD2
V gene: TRBV3-1/TRBV3-2
clone size: once

CDR3 protein: CASSSWPTDTQYF
CDR3 DNA: TGTGCCAGCAGCTCTTGGCCCACAGATACGCAGTATTTT
J gene: TRBJ2-3
CDR3 length: 13
D gene: -
V gene: TRBV7-2
clone size: -

CDR3 protein: CASTRCEGADTEAFF
CDR3 DNA: TGTGCCAGCACACGTTGTGAGGGGGCAGACACTGAAGCTTTCTTT
J gene: TRBJ1-1
CDR3 length: 15
D gene: -
V gene: TRBV21-1
clone size: -

CDR3 protein: CASSPLAGKTDTQYF
CDR3 DNA: TGTGCCAGCAGTCCTTTAGCGGGGAAGACAGATACGCAGTATTTT
J gene: TRBJ2-3
CDR3 length: 15
D gene: TRBD2
V gene: TRBV27
clone size: once

CDR3 protein: CASSPSPSGSRTDTQYF
CDR3 DNA: TGTGCTAGCAGCCCCTCCCCTAGCGGGTCCCGCACAGATACGCAGTATTTT
J gene: TRBJ2-3
CDR3 length: 17
D gene: TRBD2
V gene: TRBV7-7
clone size: -